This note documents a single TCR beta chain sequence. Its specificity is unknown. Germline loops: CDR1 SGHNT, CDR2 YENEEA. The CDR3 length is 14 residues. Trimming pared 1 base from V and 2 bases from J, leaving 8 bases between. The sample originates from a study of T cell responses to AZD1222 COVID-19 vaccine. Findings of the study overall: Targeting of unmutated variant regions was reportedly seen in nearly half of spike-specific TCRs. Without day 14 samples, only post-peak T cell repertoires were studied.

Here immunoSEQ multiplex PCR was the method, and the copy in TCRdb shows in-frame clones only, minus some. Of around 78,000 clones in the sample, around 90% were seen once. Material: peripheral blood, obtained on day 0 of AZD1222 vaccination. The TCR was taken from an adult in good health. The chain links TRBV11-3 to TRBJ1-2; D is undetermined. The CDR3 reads CASSLVPANYGYTF. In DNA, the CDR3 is TGTGCCAGCAGCTTAGTTCCAGCAAACTATGGCTACACCTTC.